This T cell receptor (beta chain) was retrieved from a study of blood T cell repertoires in COVID-19. Study summary: Samples came from the United States, Italy and Spain, spanning acute and convalescent COVID-19.

Generated by immunoSEQ multiplex PCR, the TCRdb table keeps only in-frame clones and is missing some. The table has a few hundred thousand clones, 80% seen once. Participants came from about two dozen US areas, aged roughly 18 to 100 years. This CDR3 region has 13 residues. V lost 6 bases and J lost 3, with 6 bases in between. CDR1 is SGHTA, CDR2 FQGTGA, per germline. The chain recombines TRBV7-3 with TRBJ1-6; D uncertain. The sequence came from a woman aged 40 to 49 with acute COVID-19. Sequencing was performed on PBMCs or T cells enriched from blood (not recorded which). The CDR3, as DNA: TGTGCCAGCAGTTCGAGCTATAATTCACCCCTCCACTTT. Protein sequence: CASSSSYNSPLHF.